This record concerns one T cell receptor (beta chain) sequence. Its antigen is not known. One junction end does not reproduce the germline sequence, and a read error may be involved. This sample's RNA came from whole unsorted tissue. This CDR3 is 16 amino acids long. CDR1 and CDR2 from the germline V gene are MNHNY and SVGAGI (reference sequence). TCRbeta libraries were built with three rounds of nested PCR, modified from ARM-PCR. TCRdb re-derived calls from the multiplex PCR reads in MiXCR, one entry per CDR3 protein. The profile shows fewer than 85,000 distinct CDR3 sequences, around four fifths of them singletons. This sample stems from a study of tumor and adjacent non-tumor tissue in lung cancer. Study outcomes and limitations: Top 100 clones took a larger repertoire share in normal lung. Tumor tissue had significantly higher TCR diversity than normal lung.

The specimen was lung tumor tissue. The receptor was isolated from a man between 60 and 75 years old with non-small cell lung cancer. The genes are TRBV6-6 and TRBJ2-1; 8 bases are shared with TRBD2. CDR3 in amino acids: CASSSPAGGYYYDQFF. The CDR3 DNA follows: TGTGCCAGCAGTTCTCCCGCGGGGGGATACTACTATGATCAGTTCTTC.